This TCR beta chain was identified in a study of patients and donors after allogeneic stem cell transplantation. The CDR3 covers 15 residues. J was trimmed by 7 bases and V by 1 base; bases with no gene match: 5. TCRdb itself ran the RT-PCR reads through MiXCR, one entry per CDR3 protein. The data show approximately 200,000 distinct CDR3 sequences, with around 40% seen just once and 9.5% to 13% held by the top ten. Sequencing was carried out using blood, either unsorted or a sorted T cell fraction (not recorded which). This chain links TRBV12-3 or TRBV12-4 with TRBJ1-4, with 8 bases aligning to TRBD1. This TCR was sampled from a human donor who was either an allogeneic HSCT recipient or a stem cell or donor lymphocyte infusion donor (not recorded which). It is not recorded whose cells these are; they may come from a transplant donor. CDR3 sequence reads: CASSLVVTGAEKLFF. In nucleotides, the CDR3 is TGTGCCAGCAGTTTAGTCGTGACAGGGGCTGAAAAACTGTTTTTT.